The next 15 T cell receptor beta chains were all read from a single sample in a study of vaccination effects on CD4 cells after COVID-19. Before sequencing took place, the ViraFEST assay used viral peptide pools to expand antigen-specific CD4+ T cells. Culturing for roughly 9 days preceded CD4+ T cell isolation. This table comes from immunoSEQ multiplex PCR, and its TCRdb copy is limited to in-frame clones, with some not included. The profile covers about 54,000 clones, with approximately 79% appearing a single time and 2% to 2.5% taken by the ten largest. Their target antigens are unknown. Sequenced material: CD4+ T cells from PBMCs cultured with HCoV-229E spike peptides, taken before COVID-19 vaccination. These receptor sequences come from a human donor who received a COVID-19 vaccine.

This clone was counted a single time. The chain is built from TRBV6-2 or TRBV6-3 and TRBJ2-7; D is ambiguous. The germline V and J ends were trimmed by 1 base and 7 bases, with 14 bases remaining between them. This CDR3 has 14 residues. The germline V gene has CDR1 MNHEY and CDR2 SVGEGT. The CDR3 coding sequence is TGTGCCAGCAGTTACTACTCCCTTCCGAGGGAGCAGTACGTC. This codes for CASSYYSLPREQYV.

The chain links TRBV5-6 to TRBJ1-1, with D hard to call. The V gene lost 0 bases and the J gene lost 6 bases, with 9 bases spanning the gap. Germline V lookup: CDR1 SGHDT, CDR2 YYEEEE. The length of the CDR3 is 13 residues. The CDR3 reads CASSLVGRAEAFF. The CDR3 DNA sequence: TGTGCCAGCAGCTTGGTTGGAAGGGCTGAAGCTTTCTTT.

The V call is TRBV5-1, the J call TRBJ2-5; 10 nucleotides line up with TRBD2. Trimming took 4 bases from V and 7 from J; bases not matched to a gene: 13. CDR3 length: 16 residues. Germline assignment: CDR1 SGHRS and CDR2 YFSETQ. The CDR3 is CASSPGSGGTFRTQYF. In DNA form, the CDR3 reads TGCGCCAGCAGCCCAGGTAGCGGGGGGACTTTTAGGACCCAGTACTTC.

V usage is TRBV6-2 or TRBV6-3 and J usage is TRBJ2-4; D not resolved. The CDR3 has 20 residues. V was shortened by 4 bases and J by 0 bases, with 25 bases between the two germline ends. Germline V CDR1 and CDR2: MNHEY, SVGEGT. CDR3 nucleotides: TGTGCCAGCAGTTTGTCACAGTTCACCCTCCTCCCTGGAGCCAAAAACATTCAGTACTTC. Amino acid sequence: CASSLSQFTLLPGAKNIQYF.

J is TRBJ2-1 and V is TRBV19; 9 bases match TRBD2. Germline V CDR1 and CDR2: LNHDA, SQIVND (reference sequence). The CDR3 is 15 residues long. After removal of 7 bases from V and 5 bases from J, the junction contained 9 bases not matched to a gene. CDR3 DNA: TGTGCCAGTACCAGAGGGGGACTAGCTCACAATGAGCAGTTCTTC. The encoded protein is CASTRGGLAHNEQFF.

The CDR3 DNA follows: TGTGCCAGCTCAGGATTCACCGTCCTAGCGGGGGCGTCTTCGTACTACAATGAGCAGTTCTTC. This translates into CASSGFTVLAGASSYYNEQFF. The chain has TRBV18 and TRBJ2-1; 10 bases line up with TRBD2. Germline CDR1 KGHSH, CDR2 LQKENI. The CDR3 totals 21 residues. The V gene end was trimmed by 5 bases and the J gene end by 3 bases; junction bases not matched to a gene: 22.

The chain uses TRBV2 and TRBJ2-7, with 11 nucleotides matching TRBD2. Germline CDR1 and CDR2: SNHLY and FYNNEI. Trimming at V came to 7 bases and at J to 4 bases, leaving 3 bases not matched to a gene. The CDR3 is 13 residues long. For the CDR3, the DNA is TGTGCCAGCATGGCTAGCGGGGGGTACGAGCAGTACGTC. Its translation is CASMASGGYEQYV.

J is TRBJ2-5 and V is TRBV5-1, with a tentative D call TRBD1 (7 bases). Germline CDR1 reads SGHRS; CDR2 reads YFSETQ. The CDR3 spans 14 residues. Trimming removed 4 bases from V and 5 bases from J, with 15 bases in between. DNA for the CDR3: TGCGCCAGCAGCCGAACGCCAGGGGGGGAGACCCAGTACTTC. It is translated as CASSRTPGGETQYF.

The J gene is TRBJ2-5, the V gene TRBV10-1, with D perhaps being TRBD1 or TRBD2 (5 bases each). V lost 6 bases and J 5 bases, leaving 19 bases between the germline ends. CDR3 size: 15 residues. Germline V gene data show CDR1 as WNHNN and CDR2 as SYGVQD (reference sequence). CDR3: CASRRGMVTRETQYF. CDR3 DNA: TGCGCCAGCAGGAGGGGAATGGTCACAAGGGAGACCCAGTACTTC.

The CDR3 DNA reads as TGCGCCAGCAGCGCAACCAGGGGAAATGGGGTTGAAAAACTGTTTTTT. Its translation is CASSATRGNGVEKLFF. V usage is TRBV5-1 and J usage is TRBJ1-4, with D possibly TRBD1 on 6 matching bases. The V and J ends lost 4 bases and 7 bases respectively, with 20 bases between them. CDR3 length: 16 amino acids. Germline V gives CDR1 SGHRS, CDR2 YFSETQ.

V usage is TRBV28 and J usage is TRBJ1-5; no clear D gene. This CDR3 comprises 13 residues. V lost 7 bases and J 4 bases, leaving 11 bases between the germline ends. The germline V gene has CDR1 MDHEN and CDR2 SYDVKM. The CDR3 coding sequence is TGTGCCAGCACCCGCAGCCCTAATCAGCCCCAGCATTTT. Translation gives CASTRSPNQPQHF.

Written as DNA, the CDR3 is TGTGCCAGCAGCTTAGCCAATGAGCAGTTCTTC. Its protein is CASSLANEQFF. The chain recombines TRBV7-9 with TRBJ2-1; D is uncertain. Per germline, CDR1 SEHNR and CDR2 FQNEAQ (reference sequence). The CDR3 contains 11 residues. V lost 0 bases to trimming and J lost 6 bases, with 0 bases between them.

The chain combines TRBV5-4 with TRBJ2-5; TRBD2 aligns across 10 bases. V shed 4 bases, J shed 6 bases, and the junction held 9 bases outside the gene matches. This CDR3 comprises 15 residues. Germline loops: CDR1 SGHNT, CDR2 YYREEE (reference sequence). CDR3 region: CASSMLAGAEKTQYF. The CDR3 DNA is TGTGCCAGCAGCATGCTAGCGGGGGCAGAGAAGACCCAGTACTTC.

There are a few counts of this clone. The gene calls are TRBV28 and TRBJ1-1; D gene ambiguous. Trimming took 7 bases from V and 5 from J, leaving 14 bases between them. Germline V gives CDR1 MDHEN, CDR2 SYDVKM. This CDR3 has 13 residues. The CDR3 DNA reads TGTGCCAGCATCCCTCCCTGGGCTACTGAAGCTTTCTTT. It yields the protein CASIPPWATEAFF.

The chain has TRBV11-2 and TRBJ2-3; 9 bases line up with TRBD2. Per germline, CDR1 SGHAT and CDR2 FQNNGV. With 2 bases clipped from V and 2 bases from J, the junction kept 5 bases outside the gene matches. The CDR3 is 16 amino acids. CDR3 sequence (DNA): TGTGCCAGCAGCTTAATATCTAGCGGGAACACAGATACGCAGTATTTT. The encoded protein is CASSLISSGNTDTQYF.